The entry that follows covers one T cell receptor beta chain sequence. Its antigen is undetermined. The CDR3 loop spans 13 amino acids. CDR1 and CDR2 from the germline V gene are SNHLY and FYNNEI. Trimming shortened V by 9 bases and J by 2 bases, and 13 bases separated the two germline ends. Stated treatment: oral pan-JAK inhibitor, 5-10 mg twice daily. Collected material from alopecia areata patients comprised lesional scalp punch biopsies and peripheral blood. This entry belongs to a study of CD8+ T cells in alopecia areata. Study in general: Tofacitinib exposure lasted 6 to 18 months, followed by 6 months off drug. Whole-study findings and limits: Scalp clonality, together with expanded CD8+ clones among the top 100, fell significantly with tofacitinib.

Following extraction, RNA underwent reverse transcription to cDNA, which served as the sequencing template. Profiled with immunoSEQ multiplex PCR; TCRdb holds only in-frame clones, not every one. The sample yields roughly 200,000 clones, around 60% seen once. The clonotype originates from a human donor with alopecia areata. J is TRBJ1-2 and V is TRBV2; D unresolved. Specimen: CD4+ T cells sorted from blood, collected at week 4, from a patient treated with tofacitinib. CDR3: CASSGLGNYGYTF. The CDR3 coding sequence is TGTGCCAGTTCCGGACTGGGCAACTATGGCTACACCTTC.